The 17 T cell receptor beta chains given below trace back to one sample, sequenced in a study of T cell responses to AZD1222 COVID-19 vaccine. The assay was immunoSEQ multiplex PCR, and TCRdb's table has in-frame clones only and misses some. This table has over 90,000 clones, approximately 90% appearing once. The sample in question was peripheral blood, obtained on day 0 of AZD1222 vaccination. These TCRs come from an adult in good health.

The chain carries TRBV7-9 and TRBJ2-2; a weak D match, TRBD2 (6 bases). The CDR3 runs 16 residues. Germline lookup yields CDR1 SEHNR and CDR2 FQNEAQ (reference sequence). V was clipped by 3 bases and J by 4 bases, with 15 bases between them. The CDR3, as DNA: TGTGCCAGCAGCTTGGGGGTTGCGGGATTCACCGGGGAGCTGTTTTTT. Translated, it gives CASSLGVAGFTGELFF.

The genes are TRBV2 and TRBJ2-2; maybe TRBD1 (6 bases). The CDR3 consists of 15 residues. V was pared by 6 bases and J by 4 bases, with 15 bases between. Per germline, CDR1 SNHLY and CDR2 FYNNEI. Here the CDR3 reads CASSPQGLGTGELFF. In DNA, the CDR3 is TGTGCCAGCAGCCCCCAGGGGCTTGGCACCGGGGAGCTGTTTTTT.

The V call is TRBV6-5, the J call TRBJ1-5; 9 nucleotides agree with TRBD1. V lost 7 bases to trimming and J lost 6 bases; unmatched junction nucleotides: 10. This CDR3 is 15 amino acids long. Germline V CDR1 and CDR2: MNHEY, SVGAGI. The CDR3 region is CASTTNRQGGQPQHF. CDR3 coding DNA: TGTGCCAGCACCACAAACCGACAGGGGGGTCAGCCCCAGCATTTT.

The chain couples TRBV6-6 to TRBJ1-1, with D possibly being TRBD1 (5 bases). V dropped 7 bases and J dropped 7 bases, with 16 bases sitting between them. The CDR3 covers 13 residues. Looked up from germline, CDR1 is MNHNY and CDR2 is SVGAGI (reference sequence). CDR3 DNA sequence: TGTGCCAGCATTCCTGGGGGGAGGAGTGAAGCTTTCTTT. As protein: CASIPGGRSEAFF.

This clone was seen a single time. The CDR3 sequence is CASSQDGQGDGGYTF. The CDR3 bases are TGCGCCAGCAGCCAAGATGGACAGGGGGATGGTGGCTACACCTTC. The genes are TRBV4-3 and TRBJ1-2, with 10 bases fitting TRBD1. CDR1 is LGHNA, CDR2 YSLEER, per germline. J lost 7 bases, V lost 0 bases, and 5 bases had no gene match. This CDR3 region has 15 residues.

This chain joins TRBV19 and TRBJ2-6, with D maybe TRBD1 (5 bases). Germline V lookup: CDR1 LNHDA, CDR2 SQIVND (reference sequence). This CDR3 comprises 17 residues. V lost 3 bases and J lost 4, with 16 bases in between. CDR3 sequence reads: CASSITPGKPGANVLTF. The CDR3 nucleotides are TGTGCCAGTAGTATTACCCCAGGGAAACCCGGGGCCAACGTCCTGACTTTC.

The CDR3 DNA follows: TGTGCCAGCAGTTATCGAGACAGGTACAAGAATCAGCCCCAGCATTTT. Its protein product is CASSYRDRYKNQPQHF. This rearrangement joins TRBV6-2 or TRBV6-3 to TRBJ1-5; possibly TRBD1 for D (6 bases). The CDR3 sequence is 16 residues long. Germline CDR1 MNHEY, CDR2 SVGEGT. V shed 3 bases and J shed 4 bases, with 16 bases lying between them.

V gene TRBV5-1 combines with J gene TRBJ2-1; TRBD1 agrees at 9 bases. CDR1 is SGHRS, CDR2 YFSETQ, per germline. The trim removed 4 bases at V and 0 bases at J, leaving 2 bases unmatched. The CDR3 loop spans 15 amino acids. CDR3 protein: CASSPTGGSYNEQFF. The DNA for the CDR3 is TGCGCCAGCAGCCCGACAGGGGGCTCCTACAATGAGCAGTTCTTC.

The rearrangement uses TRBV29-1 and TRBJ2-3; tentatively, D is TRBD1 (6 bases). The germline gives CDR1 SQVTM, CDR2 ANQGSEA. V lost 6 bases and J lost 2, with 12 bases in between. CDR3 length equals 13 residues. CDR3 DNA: TGCAGCGTCGGCCCAGGGGCCACAGATACGCAGTATTTT. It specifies CSVGPGATDTQYF.

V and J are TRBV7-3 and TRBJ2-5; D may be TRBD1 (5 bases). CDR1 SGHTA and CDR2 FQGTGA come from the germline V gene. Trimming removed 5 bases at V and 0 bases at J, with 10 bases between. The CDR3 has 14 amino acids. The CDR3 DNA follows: TGTGCCAGCAGCCAAACAGGTTACCAAGAGACCCAGTACTTC. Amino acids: CASSQTGYQETQYF.

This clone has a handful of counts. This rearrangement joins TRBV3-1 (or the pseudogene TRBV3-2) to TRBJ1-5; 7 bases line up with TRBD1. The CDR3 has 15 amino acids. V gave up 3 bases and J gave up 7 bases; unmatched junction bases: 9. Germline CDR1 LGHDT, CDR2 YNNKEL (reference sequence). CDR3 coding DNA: TGTGCCAGCAGCCAGCAACCAGGGGGGAACCAGCCCCAGCATTTT. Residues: CASSQQPGGNQPQHF.

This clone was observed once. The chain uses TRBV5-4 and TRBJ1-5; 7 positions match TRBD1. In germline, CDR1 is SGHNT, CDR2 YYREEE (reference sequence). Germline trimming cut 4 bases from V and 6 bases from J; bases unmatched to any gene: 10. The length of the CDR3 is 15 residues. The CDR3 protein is CASSLDREVGQPQHF. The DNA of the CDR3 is TGTGCCAGCAGCCTCGACAGGGAGGTCGGTCAGCCCCAGCATTTT. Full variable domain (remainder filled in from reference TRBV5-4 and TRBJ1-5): ETGVTQSPTHLIKTRGQQVTLRCSSQSGHNTVSWYQQALGQGPQFIFQYYREEENGRGNFPPRFSGLQFPNYSSELNVNALELDDSALYLCASSLDREVGQPQHFGDGTRLSIL.

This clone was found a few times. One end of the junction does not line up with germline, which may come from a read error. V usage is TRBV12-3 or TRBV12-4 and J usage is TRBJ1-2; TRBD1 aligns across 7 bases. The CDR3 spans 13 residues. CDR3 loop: CASSLGQAYRYTF. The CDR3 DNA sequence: TGTGCCAGCAGCCTCGGACAGGCCTATCGCTACACCTTC.

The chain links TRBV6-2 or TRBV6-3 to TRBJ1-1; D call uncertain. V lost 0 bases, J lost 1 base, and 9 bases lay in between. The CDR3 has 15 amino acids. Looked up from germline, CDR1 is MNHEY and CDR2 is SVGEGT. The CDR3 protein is CASSYSGISNTEAFF. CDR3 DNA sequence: TGTGCCAGCAGTTACTCGGGTATTTCGAACACTGAAGCTTTCTTT.

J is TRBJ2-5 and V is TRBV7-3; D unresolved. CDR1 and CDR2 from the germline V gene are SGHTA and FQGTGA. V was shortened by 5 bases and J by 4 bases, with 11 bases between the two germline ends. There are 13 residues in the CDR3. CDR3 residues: CASSTAGSETQYF. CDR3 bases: TGTGCCAGCAGCACCGCCGGGTCAGAGACCCAGTACTTC.

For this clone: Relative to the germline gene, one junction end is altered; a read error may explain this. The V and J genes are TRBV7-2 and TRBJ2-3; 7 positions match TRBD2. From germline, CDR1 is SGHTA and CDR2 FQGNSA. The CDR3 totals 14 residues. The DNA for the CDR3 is TGTGCCAGCAGCTCAGCGACTAGCATAGATACGCAGTATTTT. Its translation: CASSSATSIDTQYF.

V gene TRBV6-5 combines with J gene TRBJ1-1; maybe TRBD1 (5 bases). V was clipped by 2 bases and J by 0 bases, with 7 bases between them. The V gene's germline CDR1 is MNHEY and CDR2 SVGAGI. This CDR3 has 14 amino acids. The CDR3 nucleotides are TGTGCCAGCAGTTACGGGGCCCTGAACACTGAAGCTTTCTTT. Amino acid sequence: CASSYGALNTEAFF.